This T cell receptor (beta chain) is drawn from a study of T cells in Graves' hyperthyroidism and ophthalmopathy. Across the whole study: Peripheral blood draws took place at initial diagnosis, ahead of any treatment.

The CDR3 sequence is 13 residues long. Germline CDR1 and CDR2: LGHDT and YNNKEL (reference sequence). After removal of 7 bases from V and 6 bases from J, the junction contained 6 bases not matched to a gene. The study left out patients who had uncontrolled infection, other autoimmune disease, pregnancy or lactation. It was around 10 ml of fresh peripheral blood that supplied the PBMCs. Details on this clonotype: Its antigen is unknown.

Findings of the study overall: A model built on 13 V-J features separated ophthalmopathy from stable hyperthyroidism.

RNA transcripts yielded amplified TCR beta CDR3 regions. HTBI primers drove first-round RT-PCR of the TCR CDR3. MiXCR, run by TCRdb on the multiplex PCR reads, gives a single entry per CDR3 protein. The profile shows about 500,000 distinct CDR3 sequences, about 16% of them singletons. V usage is TRBV3-1 and J usage is TRBJ2-1; TRBD2 matches at 7 bases. The receptor was derived from a woman aged 25 to 39 with Graves' ophthalmopathy. The sample consisted of blood. Written as DNA, the CDR3 is TGTGCCAGCAAGCGGGATTTGGTCAATGAGCAGTTCTTC. Protein product: CASKRDLVNEQFF.